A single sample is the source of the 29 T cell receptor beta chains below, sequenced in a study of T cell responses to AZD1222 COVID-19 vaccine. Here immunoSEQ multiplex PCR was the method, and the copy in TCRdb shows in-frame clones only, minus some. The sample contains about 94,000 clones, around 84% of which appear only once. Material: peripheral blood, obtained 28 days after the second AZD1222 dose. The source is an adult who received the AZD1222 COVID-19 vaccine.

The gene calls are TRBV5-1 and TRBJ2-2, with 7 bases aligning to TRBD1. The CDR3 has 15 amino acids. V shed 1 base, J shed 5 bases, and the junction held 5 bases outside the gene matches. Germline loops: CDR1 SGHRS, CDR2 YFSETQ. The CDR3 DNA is TGCGCCAGCAGCTTGTACAGGGGTGAGACCGGGGAGCTGTTTTTT. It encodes CASSLYRGETGELFF.

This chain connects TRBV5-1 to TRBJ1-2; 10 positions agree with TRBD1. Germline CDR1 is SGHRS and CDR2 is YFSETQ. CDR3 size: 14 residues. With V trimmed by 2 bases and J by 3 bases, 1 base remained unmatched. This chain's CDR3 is CASSFGQGDYGYTF. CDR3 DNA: TGCGCCAGCAGCTTTGGACAGGGGGACTATGGCTACACCTTC.

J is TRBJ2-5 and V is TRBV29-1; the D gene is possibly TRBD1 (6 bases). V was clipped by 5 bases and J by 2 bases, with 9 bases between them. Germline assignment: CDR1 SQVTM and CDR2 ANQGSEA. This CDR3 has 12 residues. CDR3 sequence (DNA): TGCAGCGTTCGGACAGTTCAAGAGACCCAGTACTTC. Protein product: CSVRTVQETQYF.

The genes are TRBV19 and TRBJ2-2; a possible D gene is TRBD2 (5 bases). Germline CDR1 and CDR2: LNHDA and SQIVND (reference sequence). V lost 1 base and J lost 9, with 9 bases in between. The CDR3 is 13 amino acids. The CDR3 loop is CASSIGGLRELFF. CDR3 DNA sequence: TGTGCCAGTAGTATAGGAGGGTTGAGGGAGCTGTTTTTT. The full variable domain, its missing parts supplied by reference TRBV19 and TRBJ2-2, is DGGITQSPKYLFRKEGQNVTLSCEQNLNHDAMYWYRQDPGQGLRLIYYSQIVNDFQKGDIAEGYSVSREKKESFPLTVTSAQKNPTAFYLCASSIGGLRELFFGEGSRLTVL.

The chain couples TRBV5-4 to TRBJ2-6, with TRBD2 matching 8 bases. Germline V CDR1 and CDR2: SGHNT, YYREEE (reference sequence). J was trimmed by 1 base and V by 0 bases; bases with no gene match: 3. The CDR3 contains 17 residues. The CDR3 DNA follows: TGTGCCAGCAGCTTGGGCGGGGGGCAATCTGGGGCCAACGTCCTGACTTTC. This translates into CASSLGGGQSGANVLTF.

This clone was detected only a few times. Here the CDR3 reads CASSIQGASFAFEAFF. The CDR3 DNA reads as TGTGCCAGCAGCATACAGGGGGCAAGTTTTGCGTTTGAAGCTTTCTTT. The chain couples TRBV7-2 to TRBJ1-1; the match to TRBD1 covers 9 bases. Germline-derived CDR1 and CDR2 are SGHTA and FQGNSA. V shed 5 bases and J 7 bases; nucleotides not matched to a gene: 14. CDR3 size: 16 residues.

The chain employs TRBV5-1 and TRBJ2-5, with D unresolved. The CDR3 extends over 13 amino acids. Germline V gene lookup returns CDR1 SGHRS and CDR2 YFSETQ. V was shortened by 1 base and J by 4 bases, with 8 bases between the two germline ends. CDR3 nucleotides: TGCGCCAGCAGCTTGTATGGCAGAGAGACCCAGTACTTC. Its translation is CASSLYGRETQYF.

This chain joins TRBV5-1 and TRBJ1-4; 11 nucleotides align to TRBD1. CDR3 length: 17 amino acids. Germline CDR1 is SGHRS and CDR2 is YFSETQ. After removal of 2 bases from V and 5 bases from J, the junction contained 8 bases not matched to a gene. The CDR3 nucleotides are TGCGCCAGCAGCTTACCCGGGACAGGGGGATCAAATGAAAAACTGTTTTTT. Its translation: CASSLPGTGGSNEKLFF.

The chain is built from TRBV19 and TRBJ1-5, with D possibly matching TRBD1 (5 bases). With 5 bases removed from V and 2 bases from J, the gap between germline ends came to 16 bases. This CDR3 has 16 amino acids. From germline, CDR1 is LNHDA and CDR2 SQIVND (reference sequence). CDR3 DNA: TGTGCCAGTAGTGTGACCCGGGGGTTGGGCAATCAGCCCCAGCATTTT. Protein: CASSVTRGLGNQPQHF.

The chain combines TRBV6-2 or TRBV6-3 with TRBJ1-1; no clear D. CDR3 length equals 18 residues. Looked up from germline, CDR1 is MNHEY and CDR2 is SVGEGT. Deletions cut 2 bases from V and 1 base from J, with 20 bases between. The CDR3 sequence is CASSYAEGSGPENTEAFF. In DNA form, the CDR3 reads TGTGCCAGCAGTTACGCGGAAGGATCAGGCCCCGAGAACACTGAAGCTTTCTTT.

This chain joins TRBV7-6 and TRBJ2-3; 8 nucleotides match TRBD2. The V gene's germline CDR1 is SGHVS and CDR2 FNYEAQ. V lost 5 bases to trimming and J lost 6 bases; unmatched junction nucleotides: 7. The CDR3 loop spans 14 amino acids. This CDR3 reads CASSPHGLADTQYF. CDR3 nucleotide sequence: TGTGCCAGCAGCCCCCATGGACTAGCCGATACGCAGTATTTT.

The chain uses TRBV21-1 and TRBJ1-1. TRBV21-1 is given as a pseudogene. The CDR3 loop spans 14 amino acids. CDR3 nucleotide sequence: TGTGCCAGCAGCATATCCGGGGCGAACACTGAAGCTTTCTTT. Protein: CASSISGANTEAFF.

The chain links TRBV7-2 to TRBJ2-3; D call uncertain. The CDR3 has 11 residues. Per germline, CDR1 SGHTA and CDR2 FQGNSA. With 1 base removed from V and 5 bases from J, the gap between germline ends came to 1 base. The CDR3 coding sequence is TGTGCCAGCAGCTTAGAAGATACGCAGTATTTT. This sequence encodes CASSLEDTQYF.

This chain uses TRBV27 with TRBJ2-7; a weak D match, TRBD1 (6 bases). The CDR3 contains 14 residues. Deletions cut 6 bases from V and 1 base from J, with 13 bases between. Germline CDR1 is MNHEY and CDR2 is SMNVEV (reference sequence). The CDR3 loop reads CASSGTPDSYEQYF. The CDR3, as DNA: TGTGCCAGCAGCGGGACACCCGATTCCTACGAGCAGTACTTC.

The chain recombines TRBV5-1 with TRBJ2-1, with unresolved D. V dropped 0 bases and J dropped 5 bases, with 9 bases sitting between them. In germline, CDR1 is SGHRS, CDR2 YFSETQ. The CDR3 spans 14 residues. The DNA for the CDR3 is TGCGCCAGCAGCTTGGCCGGCACTAACAATGAGCAGTTCTTC. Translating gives CASSLAGTNNEQFF.

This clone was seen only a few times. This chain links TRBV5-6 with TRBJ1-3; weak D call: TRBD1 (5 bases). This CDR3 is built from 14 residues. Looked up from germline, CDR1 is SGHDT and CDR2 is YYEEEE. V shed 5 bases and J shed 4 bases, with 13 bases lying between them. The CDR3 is CASRKSGGGNTIYF. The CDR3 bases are TGTGCCAGCAGGAAGAGTGGGGGAGGAAACACCATATATTTT.

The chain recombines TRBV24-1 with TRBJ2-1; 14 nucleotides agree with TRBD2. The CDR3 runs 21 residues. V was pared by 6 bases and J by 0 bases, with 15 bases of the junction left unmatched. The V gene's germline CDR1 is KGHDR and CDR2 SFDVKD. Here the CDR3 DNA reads TGTGCCACCAGTAAAAAACCGGGACTAGCGGGAGATTGGGGCTCCTACAATGAGCAGTTCTTC. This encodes CATSKKPGLAGDWGSYNEQFF.

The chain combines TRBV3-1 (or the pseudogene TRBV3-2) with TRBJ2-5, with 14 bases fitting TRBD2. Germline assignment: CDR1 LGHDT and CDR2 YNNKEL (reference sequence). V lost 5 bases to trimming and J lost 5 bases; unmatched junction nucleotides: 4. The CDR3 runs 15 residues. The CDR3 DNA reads TGTGCCAGCAGCACGACTAGCGGGAGGGGGGAGACCCAGTACTTC. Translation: CASSTTSGRGETQYF.

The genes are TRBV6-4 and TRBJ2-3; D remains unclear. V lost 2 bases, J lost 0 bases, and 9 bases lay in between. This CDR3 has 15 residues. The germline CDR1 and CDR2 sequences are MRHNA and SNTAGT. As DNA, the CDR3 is TGTGCCAGCAGTGACGTTGCTACCAGCACAGATACGCAGTATTTT. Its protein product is CASSDVATSTDTQYF.

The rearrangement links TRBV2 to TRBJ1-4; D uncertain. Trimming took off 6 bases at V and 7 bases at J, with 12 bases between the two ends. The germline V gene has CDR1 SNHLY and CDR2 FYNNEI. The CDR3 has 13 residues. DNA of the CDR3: TGTGCCAGCAGCTATACAGTAGGTGAAAAACTGTTTTTT. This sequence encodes CASSYTVGEKLFF. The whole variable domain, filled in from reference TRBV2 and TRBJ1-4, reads EPEVTQTPSHQVTQMGQEVILRCVPISNHLYFYWYRQILGQKVEFLVSFYNNEISEKSEIFDDQFSVERPDGSNFTLKIRSTKLEDSAMYFCASSYTVGEKLFFGSGTQLSVL.

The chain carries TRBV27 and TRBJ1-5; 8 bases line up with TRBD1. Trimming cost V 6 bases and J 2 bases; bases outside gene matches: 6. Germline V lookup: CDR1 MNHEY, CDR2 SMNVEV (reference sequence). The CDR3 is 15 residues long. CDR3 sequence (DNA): TGTGCCAGCAGACCAGGGGGCTGGGGCAATCAGCCCCAGCATTTT. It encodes CASRPGGWGNQPQHF.

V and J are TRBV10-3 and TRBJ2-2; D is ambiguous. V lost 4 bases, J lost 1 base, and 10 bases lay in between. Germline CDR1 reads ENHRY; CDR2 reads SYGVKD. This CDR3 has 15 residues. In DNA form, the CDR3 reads TGTGCCATCAGTGCATCGGGCGGGAACACCGGGGAGCTGTTTTTT. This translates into CAISASGGNTGELFF.

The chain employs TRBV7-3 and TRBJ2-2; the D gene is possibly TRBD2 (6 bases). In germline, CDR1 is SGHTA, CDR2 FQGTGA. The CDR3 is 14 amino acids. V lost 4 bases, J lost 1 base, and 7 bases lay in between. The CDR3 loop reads CASSYSGNTGELFF. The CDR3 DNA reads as TGTGCCAGCAGCTATAGCGGGAACACCGGGGAGCTGTTTTTT.

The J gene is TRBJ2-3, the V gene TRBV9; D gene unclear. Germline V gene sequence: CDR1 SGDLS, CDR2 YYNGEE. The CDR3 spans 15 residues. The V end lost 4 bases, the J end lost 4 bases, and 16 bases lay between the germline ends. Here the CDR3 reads CASSFTFGLADTQYF. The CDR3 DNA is TGTGCCAGCAGCTTTACCTTCGGGCTAGCAGATACGCAGTATTTT.

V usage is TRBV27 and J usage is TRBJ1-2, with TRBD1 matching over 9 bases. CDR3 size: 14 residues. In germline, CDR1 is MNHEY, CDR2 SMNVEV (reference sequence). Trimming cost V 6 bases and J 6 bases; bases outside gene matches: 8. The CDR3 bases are TGTGCCAGCAGAAAACAGGGGGCGCAGAATGGCTACACCTTC. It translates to CASRKQGAQNGYTF.

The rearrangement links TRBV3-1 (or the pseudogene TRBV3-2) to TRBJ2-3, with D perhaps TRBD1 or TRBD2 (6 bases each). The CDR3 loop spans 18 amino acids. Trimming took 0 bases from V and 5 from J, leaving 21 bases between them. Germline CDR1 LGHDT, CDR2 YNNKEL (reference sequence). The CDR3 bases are TGTGCCAGCAGCCAAGATGGGGGCTTGGCGGGGTGGGGAGATACGCAGTATTTT. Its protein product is CASSQDGGLAGWGDTQYF.

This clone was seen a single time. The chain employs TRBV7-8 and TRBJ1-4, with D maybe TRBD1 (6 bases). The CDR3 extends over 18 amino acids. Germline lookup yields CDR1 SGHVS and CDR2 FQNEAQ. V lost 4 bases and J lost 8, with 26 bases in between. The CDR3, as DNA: TGTGCCAGCAGCTCAGACGGACAGATATTTGATCCGATAGAAAAACTGTTTTTT. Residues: CASSSDGQIFDPIEKLFF.

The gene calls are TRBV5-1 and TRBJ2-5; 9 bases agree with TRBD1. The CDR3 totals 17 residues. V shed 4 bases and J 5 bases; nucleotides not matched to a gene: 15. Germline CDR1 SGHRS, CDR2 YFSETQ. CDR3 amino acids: CASSLDRGPQNGETQYF. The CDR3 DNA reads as TGCGCCAGCAGCCTGGACAGGGGCCCCCAAAATGGGGAGACCCAGTACTTC. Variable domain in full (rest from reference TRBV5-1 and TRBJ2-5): KAGVTQTPRYLIKTRGQQVTLSCSPISGHRSVSWYQQTPGQGLQFLFEYFSETQRNKGNFPGRFSGRQFSNSRSEMNVSTLELGDSALYLCASSLDRGPQNGETQYFGPGTRLLVL.

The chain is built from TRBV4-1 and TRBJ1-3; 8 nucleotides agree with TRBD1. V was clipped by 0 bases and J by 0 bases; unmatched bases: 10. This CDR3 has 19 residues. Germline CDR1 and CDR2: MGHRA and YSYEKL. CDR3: CASSQDSVLTGGSGNTIYF. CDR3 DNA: TGCGCCAGCAGCCAAGATTCGGTCCTAACAGGGGGCTCTGGAAACACCATATATTTT.